This is a list of T cell receptor beta chains from one sample in a study of blood T cell repertoires in COVID-19. Clones were read by immunoSEQ multiplex PCR, and TCRdb kept only the in-frame ones, dropping some. In the table there are about 370,000 clones, 80% to 90% of which are singletons. The sample consisted of peripheral blood. Receptor source: a woman in her thirties with COVID-19, enrolled during active disease. The CDR3 runs from the conserved cysteine through the conserved F or W.

v_gene	j_gene	CDR3aa
TRBV5-1	TRBJ2-3	CASSLGLAGHRSRTDTQYF
TRBV24-1	TRBJ2-7	CATAESSEQYF
TRBV7-9	TRBJ2-1	CASSPEGNNEQFF
TRBV3-1/TRBV3-2	TRBJ2-2	CASSQRVPRDTGELFF
TRBV12-5	TRBJ2-1	CASKESGSLNEQFF
TRBV3-1/TRBV3-2	TRBJ2-7	CASRPRQSYEQYF
TRBV9	TRBJ2-6	CASSPLGVGRGDPSSGANVLTF
TRBV5-8	TRBJ1-4	CASSRQGPNEKLFF
TRBV3-1/TRBV3-2	TRBJ2-7	CASNLAGASDEQYF
TRBV28	TRBJ2-1	CASSFELTLRNEQFF
TRBV24-1	TRBJ2-3	CATSDPRRGNTDTQYF
TRBV12-5	TRBJ2-1	CASGLVLGDRVNEQFF
TRBV9	TRBJ1-1	CASSVDSGDTEAFF
TRBV5-1	TRBJ2-7	CASSLEGSGRGSSYEQYF
TRBV5-1	TRBJ2-5	CASSPVAGDETQYF
TRBV28	TRBJ2-7	CASSFPSSNEQYF
TRBV29-1	TRBJ1-1	CSVQGRMTNTEAFF
TRBV7-9	TRBJ1-2	CASSFGHHYTF
TRBV13	TRBJ2-3	CASSLSGRATDTQYF
TRBV29-1	TRBJ2-1	CSVEQPTPSADEQFF
TRBV24-1	TRBJ1-5	CATSDFGQPQHF
TRBV29-1	TRBJ2-2	CSVNSYTGELFF
TRBV15	TRBJ1-1	CATSRDLNTEAFF
TRBV7-9	TRBJ1-3	CASRYYSGNTIYF
TRBV9	TRBJ2-4	CASSPRPNRGSGNIQYF
TRBV5-1	TRBJ1-4	CASSQEAATNEKLFF
TRBV4-1	TRBJ2-7	CASSQDGAGGGYEQYF
TRBV4-1	TRBJ1-6	CASSQDLNSPLHF
TRBV24-1	TRBJ2-5	CATSDPGTGGQETQYF
TRBV30	TRBJ1-2	CAWSDRGDYGYTF
TRBV3-1/TRBV3-2	TRBJ1-2	CASSQDIGFYGYTF
TRBV19	TRBJ1-2	CASSPRDGYIYGYTF
TRBV5-8	TRBJ1-5	CASSLNIFGNQPQHF
TRBV12-3/TRBV12-4	TRBJ1-1	CASSLTGVTEAFF
TRBV28	TRBJ1-1	CASSRQLVPIGTEAFF
TRBV27	TRBJ2-7	CASSLSLPSTDSSYEQYF
TRBV28	TRBJ1-6	CASSLVWTADNSPLHF